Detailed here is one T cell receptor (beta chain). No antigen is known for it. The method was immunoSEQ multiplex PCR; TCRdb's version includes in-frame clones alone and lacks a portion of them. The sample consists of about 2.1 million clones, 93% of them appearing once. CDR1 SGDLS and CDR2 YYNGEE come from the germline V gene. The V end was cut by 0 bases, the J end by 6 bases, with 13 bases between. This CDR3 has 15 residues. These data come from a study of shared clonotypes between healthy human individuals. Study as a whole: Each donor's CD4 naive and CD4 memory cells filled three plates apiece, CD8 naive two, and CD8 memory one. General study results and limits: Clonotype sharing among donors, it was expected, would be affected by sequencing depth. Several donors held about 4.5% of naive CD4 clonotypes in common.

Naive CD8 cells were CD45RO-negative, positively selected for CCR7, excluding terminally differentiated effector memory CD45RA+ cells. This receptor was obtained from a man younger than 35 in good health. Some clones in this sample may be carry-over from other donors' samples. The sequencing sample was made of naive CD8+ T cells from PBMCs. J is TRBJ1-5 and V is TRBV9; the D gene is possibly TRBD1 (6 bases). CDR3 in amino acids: CASSVGPGASQPQHF. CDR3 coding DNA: TGTGCCAGCAGCGTAGGCCCGGGGGCAAGTCAGCCCCAGCATTTT.